This TCR beta chain was recovered during a study of PD-1 blockade in classical Hodgkin lymphoma. Study observations and caveats: Compared with healthy donors, newly diagnosed patients reportedly showed lower baseline TCR diversity. With respect to the repertoire differences, their causes, possibly disease activity or prior therapy, remain undefined.

On this clone itself: Its specificity is not known.

CDR3 size: 14 residues. After removal of 5 bases from V and 2 bases from J, the junction contained 7 bases not matched to a gene. Germline lookup yields CDR1 SQVTM and CDR2 ANQGSEA. Every patient had relapsed following autologous stem cell transplantation, and cohorts differed in brentuximab vedotin exposure. Sequenced by immunoSEQ multiplex PCR; TCRdb stores in-frame clones only, minus some. The table records roughly 40,000 clones, 87% of them present only once. This receptor was identified in a human donor with classical Hodgkin lymphoma. The sequencing here drew on peripheral blood mononuclear cells (PBMCs), taken at baseline. The chain uses TRBV29-1 and TRBJ2-3; TRBD1 agrees at 7 bases. CDR3 protein: CSVRQGAYTDTQYF. As DNA, the CDR3 is TGCAGCGTTCGACAGGGAGCTTACACAGATACGCAGTATTTT.